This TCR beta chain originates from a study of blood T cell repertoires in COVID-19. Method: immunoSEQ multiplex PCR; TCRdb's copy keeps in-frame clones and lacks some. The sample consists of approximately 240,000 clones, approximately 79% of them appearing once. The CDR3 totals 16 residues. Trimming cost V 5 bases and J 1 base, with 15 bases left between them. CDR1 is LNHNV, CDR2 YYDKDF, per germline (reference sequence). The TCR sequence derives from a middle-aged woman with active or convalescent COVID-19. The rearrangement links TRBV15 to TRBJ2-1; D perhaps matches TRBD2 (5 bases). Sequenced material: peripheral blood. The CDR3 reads CATSDGPGTSYNEQFF. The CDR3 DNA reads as TGTGCCACCAGCGACGGCCCGGGAACGTCCTACAATGAGCAGTTCTTC.